This entry lists 20 T cell receptor beta chains sequenced from one sample in a study of T cells in women clearing cervical HPV infection listed by TCRdb under 2018. The method behind the library was the immunoSEQ multiplex PCR assay. TCRdb retrieved this table from immuneACCESS and kept in-frame rearrangements only. Not all clones are present; in checked studies, unresolved V genes account for under half, and no reason is known for the remainder. The sample's table lists a count of under 40,000 clones. 4.3% of the sample rests with the top ten. Sequenced: blood buffy coat. All receptors derive from a woman aged 18 to 75 with a cervical HPV16 infection that either progressed to CIN3+ or cleared (not recorded which).

Remarks on this clone: Read data end 3 residues before the CDR3 end; the end is taken from the germline J gene. The chain is built from TRBV19 and TRBJ1-2; TRBD1 matches 7 bases. This CDR3 has 14 amino acids. CDR1 is LNHDA, CDR2 SQIVND, per germline (reference sequence). The CDR3: CASSMGRGHRGYTF. The DNA read from the CDR3 is TGTGCCAGTAGTATGGGAAGGGGGCATCGCGGC.

The CDR3 sequence: CSATGQGAAGELFF. The sequenced CDR3 bases are TGCAGTGCTACTGGACAGGGTGCCGCCGGGGAG. V gene TRBV20-1 combines with J gene TRBJ2-2; 8 bases match TRBD1. Read coverage stops 3 residues before the CDR3 terminus; the germline J gene supplies the remainder. The CDR3 has 14 residues. After removal of 4 bases from V and 6 bases from J, the junction contained 7 bases not matched to a gene. The germline V gene has CDR1 DFQATT and CDR2 SNEGSKA (reference sequence).

As regards this clone: Coverage ceases 3 residues before the CDR3 finishes, and the germline J gene fills in the end. This rearrangement joins TRBV20-1 to TRBJ2-2; possible D gene TRBD1, 6 bases. Trimming left V 0 bases short and J 2 bases short, with 10 bases between. Germline CDR1 and CDR2: DFQATT and SNEGSKA (reference sequence). This CDR3 spans 15 amino acids. Here the CDR3 reads CSAREGAGNTGELFF. CDR3 DNA, as far as it was read: TGCAGTGCTAGAGAGGGGGCGGGTAACACCGGGGAG.

Turning to this clone: The CDR3 end falls 3 residues outside the read, so it is completed with the germline J gene. This chain uses TRBV6-1 with TRBJ1-2; 7 bases align to TRBD1. The trim removed 4 bases at V and 4 bases at J, leaving 6 bases unmatched. This CDR3 contains 14 residues. The germline V gene has CDR1 MNHNS and CDR2 SASEGT. CDR3 bases read: TGTGCCAGCAGTGTCCGACAGGGTCTCTATGGC. This gives the protein CASSVRQGLYG. The full CDR3 protein reads CASSVRQGLYGYTF.

Regarding this clone: The CDR3 extends 3 residues past the end of the read, so its final part is completed from the germline J gene. The chain has TRBV11-1 and TRBJ2-7, with a possible D match to TRBD2 (6 bases). Trimming took off 3 bases at V and 4 bases at J, with 13 bases between the two ends. CDR3 length: 14 amino acids. In germline, CDR1 is SGHAT, CDR2 FQDESV (reference sequence). CDR3 amino acids: CASSFDRGIYEQYF. The sequenced part of the CDR3 DNA is TGTGCCAGCAGCTTTGATCGCGGGATATACGAG.

With regard to this clone: With the read ending 3 residues before the CDR3 end, the germline J gene is used to fill in that end. V is TRBV19 and J is TRBJ2-3; D might be TRBD2 (6 bases). This CDR3 has 15 residues. Trimming pared 7 bases from V and 3 bases from J, leaving 17 bases between. Germline V gene data show CDR1 as LNHDA and CDR2 as SQIVND (reference sequence). The chain's CDR3 is CASTPEGRWTDTQYF. The CDR3 DNA, read in part, is TGTGCCAGTACCCCGGAGGGGAGATGGACAGATACG.

Concerning this clone: The read stops 3 residues short of the end of the CDR3; the missing end is completed from the germline J gene. The chain carries TRBV6-2 or TRBV6-3 and TRBJ1-6; the D is unclear. The CDR3 contains 14 residues. The V end was cut by 9 bases, the J end by 9 bases, with 18 bases between. CDR1 MNHEY and CDR2 SVGEGT come from the germline V gene. CDR3 bases read: TGTGCCAGTACCATGGGAGCGGACGGTTCACCC. This translates into CASTMGADGSP. From start to end, the CDR3 is CASTMGADGSPLHF.

With respect to this clone: The sequence runs out 3 residues before the end of the CDR3; the remainder is reconstructed from the germline J gene. V and J are TRBV20-1 and TRBJ2-4, with TRBD1 identical over 7 bases. V dropped 0 bases and J dropped 3; count of bases not matched to a gene: 8. CDR1 is DFQATT and CDR2 is SNEGSKA in the germline V gene (reference sequence). The CDR3 totals 16 residues. The CDR3 loop reads CSARDTRQGGKNIQYF. Partial CDR3 DNA: TGCAGTGCTAGAGATACCAGACAGGGTGGCAAAAACATT.

Comments on this clone: Sequencing ends 3 residues short of the CDR3 end; the germline J gene provides the rest. The chain combines TRBV29-1 with TRBJ1-2, with D maybe TRBD1 (5 bases). Germline values: CDR1 SQVTM, CDR2 ANQGSEA. The CDR3 contains 13 residues. The covered CDR3 bases are TGCAGCGTTGAAGCCTTCGGGGGGGGACTC. This encodes CSVEAFGGGL. The entire CDR3 protein reads CSVEAFGGGLYTF.

Turning to this clone: The CDR3 end lies 3 residues beyond the end of the read and is filled in from the germline J gene. The J gene is TRBJ2-3, the V gene TRBV20-1, with TRBD1 matching 10 bases. Per the germline V gene, CDR1 is DFQATT and CDR2 is SNEGSKA (reference sequence). V lost 0 bases and J lost 5; bases outside the gene matches: 11. There are 17 residues in the CDR3. Partial CDR3 DNA: TGCAGTGCTAGAGATCCGAGACCGGGACAGGGGAGAGATACG. It codes for CSARDPRPGQGRDT. In full, the CDR3 is CSARDPRPGQGRDTQYF.

CDR3: CASSLARLAGGGETQYF. The sequenced CDR3 bases are TGTGCCAGCAGTTTAGCGCGGTTAGCGGGGGGTGGGGAGACC. V and J are TRBV12-3 or TRBV12-4 and TRBJ2-5; 10 nucleotides agree with TRBD2. The read comes to an end 3 residues before the CDR3 does, leaving the germline J gene to fill in the end. V lost 0 bases to trimming and J lost 5 bases; unmatched junction nucleotides: 9. The CDR3 length is 17 residues.

Comment on this clone: From the germline J gene comes the end of the CDR3, since the read stops 3 residues before it. This rearrangement joins TRBV19 to TRBJ1-2; D is perhaps TRBD1 (5 bases). Germline CDR1 LNHDA, CDR2 SQIVND (reference sequence). The CDR3 sequence is 11 residues long. Partial CDR3 DNA: TGTGCCACCACCGGGGGATATACC. Translated: CATTGGYT. The complete CDR3 reads CATTGGYTYTF.

About this clone: The read ends 3 residues before the CDR3 terminus; that terminus is restored from the germline J gene. The V call is TRBV28, the J call TRBJ1-4; 7 nucleotides agree with TRBD1. J was trimmed by 3 bases and V by 11 bases; bases with no gene match: 12. Looked up from germline, CDR1 is MDHEN and CDR2 is SYDVKM. CDR3 length: 15 residues. The sequenced part of the CDR3 DNA is TGTGCCGGAGGCCACGGGACAGTTTCTAATGAAAAA. This encodes CAGGHGTVSNEK. The full CDR3 sequence reads CAGGHGTVSNEKLFF. The variable domain in full, completed from reference TRBV28 and TRBJ1-4, reads DVKVTQSSRYLVKRTGEKVFLECVQDMDHENMFWYRQDPGLGLRLIYFSYDVKMKEKGDIPEGYSVSREKKERFSLILESASTNQTSMYLCAGGHGTVSNEKLFFGSGTQLSVL.

As to this clone: Read coverage stops 3 residues before the CDR3 terminus; the germline J gene supplies the remainder. This chain joins TRBV18 and TRBJ2-1; 9 nucleotides agree with TRBD2. The V gene's germline CDR1 is KGHSH and CDR2 LQKENI. The CDR3 is 15 residues long. With V trimmed by 6 bases and J by 5 bases, 8 bases remained unmatched. CDR3 DNA, as far as it was read: TGTGCCAGCTCGCCGGGACTAGCCTACGACAATGAG. It encodes CASSPGLAYDNE. The entire CDR3 is CASSPGLAYDNEQFF.

Incomplete CDR3 DNA: TGCGCCAGCAGTCAAATGGCAGGTCCCTACGAG. Translating gives CASSQMAGPYE. The CDR3 reads in full as CASSQMAGPYEQYF. The chain employs TRBV23-1 and TRBJ2-7; no clear D. The read falls 3 residues short of the CDR3 end, and the missing part is taken from the germline J gene. TRBV23-1 is assigned to the ORF class and has an uncertain function. This CDR3 comprises 14 residues. V dropped 2 bases and J dropped 2 bases, with 10 bases sitting between them.

A word on this clone: Read sequence stops 3 residues before the CDR3 end, and the germline J gene provides the missing end. This sequence joins TRBV30 and TRBJ2-3, with 8 positions matching TRBD1. This CDR3 spans 16 amino acids. Germline CDR1 reads GTSNPN; CDR2 reads SVGIG (reference sequence). CDR3 in amino acids: CAWSAPRQGPYQPQYF. The covered CDR3 bases are TGTGCCTGGAGCGCTCCAAGACAGGGGCCTTATCAGCCG.

In regard to this clone: The CDR3 end lies 3 residues beyond the end of the read and is filled in from the germline J gene. V usage is TRBV19 and J usage is TRBJ1-2; D is possibly TRBD1 (6 bases). The CDR3 totals 14 residues. Per germline, CDR1 LNHDA and CDR2 SQIVND (reference sequence). The CDR3 bases that were read are TGTGCCAGTAGTATAGGTTGGACAGCATACGAC. It specifies CASSIGWTAYD. The full CDR3 protein is CASSIGWTAYDYTF.

Of note for this clone: The read halts 3 residues ahead of the CDR3 end, with the missing end drawn from the germline J gene. Other DNA sequences in the same sample also yield this CDR3. This rearrangement joins TRBV19 to TRBJ1-2; 7 nucleotides align to TRBD1. CDR1 is LNHDA, CDR2 SQIVND, per germline (reference sequence). The CDR3 length is 17 residues. The CDR3 is CASRRSPGGQGTYDYTF. The sequenced part of the CDR3 DNA is TGTGCCAGTAGACGAAGCCCAGGGGGGCAGGGTACCTACGAC.

Comments on this clone: The CDR3 goes on 3 residues after the read ends, and that part is filled in from the germline J gene. This chain uses TRBV6-2 or TRBV6-3 with TRBJ1-5; D perhaps matches TRBD1 (5 bases). V gave up 6 bases and J gave up 7 bases, with 16 bases separating them. Per germline, CDR1 MNHEY and CDR2 SVGEGT. The CDR3 runs 14 residues. CDR3 sequence: CASSTWGGEQPQHF. The covered CDR3 bases are TGTGCCAGCAGCACTTGGGGGGGGGAACAGCCC.

With regard to this clone: The read comes to an end 3 residues before the CDR3 does, leaving the germline J gene to fill in the end. The V gene is TRBV19, the J gene TRBJ1-2; unclear D gene. Trimming cost V 5 bases and J 6 bases, with 13 bases left between them. Germline loops: CDR1 LNHDA, CDR2 SQIVND (reference sequence). The CDR3 extends over 13 amino acids. This CDR3 is CASSLDGVDGYTF. The sequenced part of the CDR3 DNA is TGTGCCAGTAGTTTGGACGGGGTCGATGGC.